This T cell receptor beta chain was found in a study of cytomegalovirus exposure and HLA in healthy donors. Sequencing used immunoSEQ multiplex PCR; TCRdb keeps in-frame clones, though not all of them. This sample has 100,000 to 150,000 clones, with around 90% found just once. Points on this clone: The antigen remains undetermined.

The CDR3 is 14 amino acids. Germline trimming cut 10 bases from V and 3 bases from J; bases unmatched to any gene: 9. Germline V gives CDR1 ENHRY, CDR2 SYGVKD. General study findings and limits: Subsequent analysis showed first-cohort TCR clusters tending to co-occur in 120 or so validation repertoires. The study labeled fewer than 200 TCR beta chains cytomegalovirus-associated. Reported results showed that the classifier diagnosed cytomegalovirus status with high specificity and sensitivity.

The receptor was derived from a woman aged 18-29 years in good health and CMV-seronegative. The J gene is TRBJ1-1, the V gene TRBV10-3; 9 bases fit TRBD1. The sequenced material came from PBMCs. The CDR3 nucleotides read TGTGCCACCGGACAGGGGAGGTTGGACACTGAAGCTTTCTTT. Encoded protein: CATGQGRLDTEAFF.